This T cell receptor beta chain was sequenced in a study of molecular identifiers for immune sequencing clone quantification. Germline CDR1 reads MGHRA; CDR2 reads YSYEKL. V lost 1 base and J lost 1, with 10 bases in between. This CDR3 has 15 amino acids. Each CDR3 protein is one row after TCRdb ran MiXCR on the PCR reads. The sample lists 100,000 or so distinct CDR3 sequences, about 35% occurring once. The sample taken for sequencing was naive CD8+ T cells from blood, with Jurkat cell RNA spiked in. The subset was: FACS-sorted CD8+CD4-CCR7+CD45RA+ naive T cells. The receptor comes from a human donor in good health. Some libraries in this study had Jurkat cell RNA spiked in. The rearrangement links TRBV4-1 to TRBJ2-5; perhaps TRBD1 as D (6 bases). The CDR3 DNA follows: TGCGCCAGCAGCCAAGGGCTGGACAGCCAAGAGACCCAGTACTTC. Translated: CASSQGLDSQETQYF.